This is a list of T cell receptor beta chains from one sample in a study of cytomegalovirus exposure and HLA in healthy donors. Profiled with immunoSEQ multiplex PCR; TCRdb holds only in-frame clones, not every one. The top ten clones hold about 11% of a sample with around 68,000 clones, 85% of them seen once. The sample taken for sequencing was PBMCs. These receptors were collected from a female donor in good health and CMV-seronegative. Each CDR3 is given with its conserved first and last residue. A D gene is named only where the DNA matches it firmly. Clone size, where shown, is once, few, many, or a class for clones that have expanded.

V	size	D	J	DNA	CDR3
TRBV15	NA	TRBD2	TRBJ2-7	TGTGCCACCAGCAGAGATCAGGGCGGGGGGGGCCACGAGCAGTACTTC	CATSRDQGGGGHEQYF
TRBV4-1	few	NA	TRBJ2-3	TGCGCCAGCAAGTCTCAGGTGGGCCGAATCACAGATACGCAGTATTTT	CASKSQVGRITDTQYF
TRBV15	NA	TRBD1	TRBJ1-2	TGTGCCACCAGCACCGGGGACAGCGGCGGTGCTAACTATGGCTACACCTTC	CATSTGDSGGANYGYTF
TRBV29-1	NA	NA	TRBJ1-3	TGCAGCGTTCGGGAGCCTGGAAACACCATATATTTT	CSVREPGNTIYF
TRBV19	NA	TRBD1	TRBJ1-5	TGTGCCAGTAGTATGGACAGGGGCAATCAGCCCCAGCATTTT	CASSMDRGNQPQHF
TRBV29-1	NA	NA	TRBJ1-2	TGCAGCGCGATTGGCTCGAACTATGGCTACACCTTC	CSAIGSNYGYTF
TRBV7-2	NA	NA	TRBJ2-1	TGTGCCAGCAGTTACCTCCCAGCGGGCGGCTCCTACAATGAGCAGTTCTTC	CASSYLPAGGSYNEQFF
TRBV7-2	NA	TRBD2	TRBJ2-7	TGTGCCAGCAGCACGGCGGCTAGCGGGATCAACGAGCAGTACTTC	CASSTAASGINEQYF
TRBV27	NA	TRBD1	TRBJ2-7	TGTGCCAGCAGTTCTCGACAGGGGGGCCACGAGCAGTACTTC	CASSSRQGGHEQYF
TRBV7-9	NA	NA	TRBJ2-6	TGTGCCAGCAGCCGCCGAGCCTCTGGGGCCAACGTCCTGACTTTC	CASSRRASGANVLTF
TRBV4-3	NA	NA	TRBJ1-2	TGCGCCAGCAGCCACATAGCATGGGGCAAGCCAAACTATGGCTACACCTTC	CASSHIAWGKPNYGYTF
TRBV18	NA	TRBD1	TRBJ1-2	TGTGCCAGCTCCCTTGGGACAGGAGAATATGGCTACACCTTC	CASSLGTGEYGYTF
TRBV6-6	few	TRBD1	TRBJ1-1	TGTGCCAGCAGTTACGGTTCTGGACAGGGAAGGACTGAAGCTTTCTTT	CASSYGSGQGRTEAFF
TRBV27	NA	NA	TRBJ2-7	TGTGCCAGCAGTTCTCCCGGGGATAGTAGGTGGAGCGAGCAGTACTTC	CASSSPGDSRWSEQYF
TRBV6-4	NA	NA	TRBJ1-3	TGTGCCAGCACCAACAGGGTACACCCCTCTGGAAACACCATATATTTT	CASTNRVHPSGNTIYF